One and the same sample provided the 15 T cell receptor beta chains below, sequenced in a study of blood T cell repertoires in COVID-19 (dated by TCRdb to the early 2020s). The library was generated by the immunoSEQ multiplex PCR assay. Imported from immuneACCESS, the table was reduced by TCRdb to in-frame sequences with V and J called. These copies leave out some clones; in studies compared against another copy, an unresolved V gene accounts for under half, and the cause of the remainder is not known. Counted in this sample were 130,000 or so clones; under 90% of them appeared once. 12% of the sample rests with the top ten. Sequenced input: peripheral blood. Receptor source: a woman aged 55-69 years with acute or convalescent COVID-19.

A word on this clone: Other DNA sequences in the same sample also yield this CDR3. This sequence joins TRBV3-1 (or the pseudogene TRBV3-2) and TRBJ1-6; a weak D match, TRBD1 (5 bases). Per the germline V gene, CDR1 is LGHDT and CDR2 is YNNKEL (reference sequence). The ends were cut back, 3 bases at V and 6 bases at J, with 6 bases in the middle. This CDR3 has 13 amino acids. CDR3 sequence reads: CASSQGGNSPLHF. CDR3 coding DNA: TGTGCCAGCAGCCAGGGGGGTAATTCACCCCTCCACTTT.

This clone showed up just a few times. The CDR3 DNA follows: TGCGCCAGCAGACAGGGGATGAACACTGAAGCTTTCTTT. Protein: CASRQGMNTEAFF. The genes are TRBV10-2 and TRBJ1-1, with 7 bases lining up with TRBD1. The germline gives CDR1 WSHSY, CDR2 SAAADI. Losses at the gene ends were 6 bases for V and 0 bases for J; bases not matched to a gene: 1. This CDR3 comprises 13 residues.

CDR3 residues: CASSEGRGEDGELFF. DNA for the CDR3: TGCGCCAGCAGTGAGGGTCGAGGGGAGGACGGGGAGCTGTTTTTT. V is TRBV10-1 and J is TRBJ2-2, with a weak D call TRBD2 (6 bases). The germline gives CDR1 WNHNN, CDR2 SYGVQD (reference sequence). The CDR3 loop spans 15 amino acids. The ends were cut back, 2 bases at V and 7 bases at J, with 14 bases in the middle.

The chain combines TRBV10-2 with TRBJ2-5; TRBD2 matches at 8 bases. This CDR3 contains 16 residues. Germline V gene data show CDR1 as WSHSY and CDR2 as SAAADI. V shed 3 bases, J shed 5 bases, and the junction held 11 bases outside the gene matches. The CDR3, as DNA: TGCGCCAGCAGTGACCCCGGGGGGGCCGCCCGGGAGACCCAGTACTTC. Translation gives CASSDPGGAARETQYF.

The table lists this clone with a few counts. The CDR3 protein is CASSVRYYNEQFF. The CDR3 DNA is TGTGCCAGCAGCGTCCGTTACTACAATGAGCAGTTCTTC. V is TRBV7-8 and J is TRBJ2-1; D remains unclear. The CDR3 runs to 13 residues. Trimming removed 5 bases at V and 3 bases at J, with 8 bases between. Germline CDR1 SGHVS, CDR2 FQNEAQ.

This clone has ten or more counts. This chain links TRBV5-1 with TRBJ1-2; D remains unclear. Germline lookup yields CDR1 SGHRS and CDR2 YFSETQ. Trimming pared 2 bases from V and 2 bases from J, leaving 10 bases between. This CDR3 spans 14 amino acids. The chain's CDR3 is CASSLTRSNYGYTF. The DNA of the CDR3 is TGCGCCAGCAGCTTAACCAGGTCCAACTATGGCTACACCTTC.

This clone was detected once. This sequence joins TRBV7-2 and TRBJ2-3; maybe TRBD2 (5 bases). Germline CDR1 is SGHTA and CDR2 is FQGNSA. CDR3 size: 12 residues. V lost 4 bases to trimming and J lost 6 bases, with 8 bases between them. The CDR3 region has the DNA TGTGCCAGCAGCTGGCGCGGGGATACGCAGTATTTT. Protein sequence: CASSWRGDTQYF. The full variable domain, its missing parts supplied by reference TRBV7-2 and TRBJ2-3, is GAGVSQSPSNKVTEKGKDVELRCDPISGHTALYWYRQSLGQGLEFLIYFQGNSAPDKSGLPSDRFSAERTGGSVSTLTIQRTQQEDSAVYLCASSWRGDTQYFGPGTRLTVL.

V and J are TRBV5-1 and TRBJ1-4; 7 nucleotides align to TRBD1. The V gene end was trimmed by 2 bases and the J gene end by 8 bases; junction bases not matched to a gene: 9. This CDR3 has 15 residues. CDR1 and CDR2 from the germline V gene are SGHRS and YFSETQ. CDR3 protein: CASSLLQGVGEKLFF. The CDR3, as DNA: TGCGCCAGCAGCTTACTTCAGGGGGTAGGGGAAAAACTGTTTTTT.

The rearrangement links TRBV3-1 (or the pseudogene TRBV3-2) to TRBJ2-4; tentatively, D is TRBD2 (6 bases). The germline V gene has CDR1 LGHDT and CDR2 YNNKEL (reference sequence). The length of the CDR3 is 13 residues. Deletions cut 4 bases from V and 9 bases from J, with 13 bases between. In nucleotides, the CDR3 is TGTGCCAGCAGCCTTGGGACCGGGGGCATTCAGTACTTC. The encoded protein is CASSLGTGGIQYF.

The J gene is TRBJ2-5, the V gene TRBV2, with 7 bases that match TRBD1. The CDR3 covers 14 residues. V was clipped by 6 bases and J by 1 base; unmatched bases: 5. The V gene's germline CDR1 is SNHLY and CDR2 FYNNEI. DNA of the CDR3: TGTGCCAGCAGCAGAGGACAGGTCCAAGAGACCCAGTACTTC. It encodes CASSRGQVQETQYF.

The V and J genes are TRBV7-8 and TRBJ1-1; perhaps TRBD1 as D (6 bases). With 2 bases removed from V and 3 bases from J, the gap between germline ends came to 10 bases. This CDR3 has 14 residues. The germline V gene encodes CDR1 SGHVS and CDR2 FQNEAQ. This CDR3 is CASSLRAGDTEAFF. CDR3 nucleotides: TGTGCCAGCAGCTTAAGGGCAGGGGACACTGAAGCTTTCTTT.

CDR3 coding DNA: TGTGCCAGCAGTTACCCCCCGGGGGGAGAGCAGTACGTC. Translation gives CASSYPPGGEQYV. This chain links TRBV6-5 with TRBJ2-7; 7 nucleotides match TRBD2. The CDR3 runs 13 residues. Trimming cost V 2 bases and J 7 bases; bases outside gene matches: 5. Germline CDR1 and CDR2: MNHEY and SVGAGI.

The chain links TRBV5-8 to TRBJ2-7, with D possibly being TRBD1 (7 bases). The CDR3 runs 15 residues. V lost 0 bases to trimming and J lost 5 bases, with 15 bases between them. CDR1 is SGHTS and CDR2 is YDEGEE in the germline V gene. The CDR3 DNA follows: TGTGCCAGCAGCTTGGCCAGGGGGGCGATCGACGAGCAGTACGTC. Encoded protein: CASSLARGAIDEQYV.

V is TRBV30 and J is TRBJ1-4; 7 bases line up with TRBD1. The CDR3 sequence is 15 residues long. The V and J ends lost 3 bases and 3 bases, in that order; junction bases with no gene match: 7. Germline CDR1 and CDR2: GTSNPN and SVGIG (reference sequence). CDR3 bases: TGTGCCTGGAGCCCACCGACAGGGCCTAATGAAAAACTGTTTTTT. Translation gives CAWSPPTGPNEKLFF.

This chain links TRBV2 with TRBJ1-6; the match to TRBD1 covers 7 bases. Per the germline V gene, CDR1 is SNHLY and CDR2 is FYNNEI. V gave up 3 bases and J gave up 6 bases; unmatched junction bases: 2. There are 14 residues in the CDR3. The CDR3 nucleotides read TGTGCCAGCAGTGATGGGACAGCTAATTCACCCCTCCACTTT. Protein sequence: CASSDGTANSPLHF.